A single sample is the source of the 11 T cell receptor beta chains below, sequenced in a study of shared clonotypes between healthy human individuals. Repertoires were generated with immunoSEQ multiplex PCR, while TCRdb's copy carries only in-frame clones and drops some. The table lists hundreds of thousands of clones, roughly 79% of them singletons. Sequencing was performed on PBMCs. All receptors come from a woman in her thirties or forties in good health. Some clones in this sample may be carry-over from other donors' samples.

The chain recombines TRBV7-3 with TRBJ2-2; D remains unclear. CDR1 and CDR2 (germline): SGHTA, FQGTGA. Trimming removed 5 bases at V and 1 base at J, with 14 bases between. This CDR3 spans 16 amino acids. The CDR3 loop is CASSKDSWGNTGELFF. The CDR3 region has the DNA TGTGCCAGCAGCAAAGACTCATGGGGGAACACCGGGGAGCTGTTTTTT.

This clone was picked up many times. The rearrangement uses TRBV28 and TRBJ2-7, with 9 bases aligning to TRBD1. The germline V gene has CDR1 MDHEN and CDR2 SYDVKM. Germline trimming cut 7 bases from V and 3 bases from J; bases unmatched to any gene: 10. The CDR3 is 15 amino acids. The CDR3, as DNA: TGTGCCAGCAATCCGACAGGGGGTGAAGGCTACGAGCAGTACTTC. The encoded protein is CASNPTGGEGYEQYF.

J is TRBJ2-3 and V is TRBV7-9; D not certain. The CDR3 loop spans 13 amino acids. The V and J ends lost 2 bases and 0 bases respectively, with 3 bases between them. CDR1 and CDR2 (germline): SEHNR, FQNEAQ (reference sequence). CDR3 sequence reads: CASSLPSTDTQYF. CDR3 bases: TGTGCCAGCAGCTTACCGAGCACAGATACGCAGTATTTT.

The V gene is TRBV27, the J gene TRBJ2-7; TRBD2 agrees at 7 bases. The CDR3 has 15 residues. The germline gives CDR1 MNHEY, CDR2 SMNVEV (reference sequence). Trimming removed 6 bases from V and 0 bases from J; junction bases left unmatched: 8. CDR3: CASSRLAESSYEQYF. The DNA for the CDR3 is TGTGCCAGCAGCAGGCTAGCGGAGAGCTCCTACGAGCAGTACTTC.

This chain joins TRBV28 and TRBJ1-4; TRBD1 might be the D (6 bases). Trimming shortened V by 9 bases and J by 3 bases, and 17 bases separated the two germline ends. Germline V CDR1 and CDR2: MDHEN, SYDVKM. CDR3 length: 15 residues. The CDR3 loop reads CASSVPGEANEKLFF. As DNA, the CDR3 is TGTGCCAGTTCCGTCCCAGGGGAAGCTAATGAAAAACTGTTTTTT.

This chain connects TRBV28 to TRBJ2-1; 10 bases match TRBD2. Germline CDR1 reads MDHEN; CDR2 reads SYDVKM. This CDR3 spans 16 amino acids. V shed 3 bases and J 7 bases; nucleotides not matched to a gene: 9. The CDR3, as DNA: TGTGCCAGCAGTTTCGGAGCGGGAGGGCCAGGAAATGAGCAGTTCTTC. This gives the protein CASSFGAGGPGNEQFF.

The chain employs TRBV10-3 and TRBJ1-2, with D possibly TRBD1 on 5 matching bases. The ends were cut back, 6 bases at V and 0 bases at J, with 11 bases in the middle. This CDR3 comprises 14 residues. Per germline, CDR1 ENHRY and CDR2 SYGVKD. The CDR3 DNA reads as TGTGCCATCAGGATTCAGGGTCCTAACTATGGCTACACCTTC. Encoded protein: CAIRIQGPNYGYTF.

The chain recombines TRBV5-1 with TRBJ1-1; D unresolved. The V gene's germline CDR1 is SGHRS and CDR2 YFSETQ. The CDR3 runs to 14 residues. Trimming removed 0 bases from V and 0 bases from J, with 6 bases in between. CDR3 loop: CASSLGVLNTEAFF. The CDR3 DNA sequence: TGCGCCAGCAGCTTGGGCGTATTGAACACTGAAGCTTTCTTT.

CDR3 coding DNA: TGTGCCAGCAGAAATAGCGGGAGTACAGATACGCAGTATTTT. It yields the protein CASRNSGSTDTQYF. V usage is TRBV28 and J usage is TRBJ2-3; 9 nucleotides line up with TRBD2. The V gene end was trimmed by 6 bases and the J gene end by 3 bases; junction bases not matched to a gene: 4. Germline V gene data show CDR1 as MDHEN and CDR2 as SYDVKM. This CDR3 is built from 14 residues. The complete variable domain, with remaining parts taken from reference TRBV28 and TRBJ2-3, reads DVKVTQSSRYLVKRTGEKVFLECVQDMDHENMFWYRQDPGLGLRLIYFSYDVKMKEKGDIPEGYSVSREKKERFSLILESASTNQTSMYLCASRNSGSTDTQYFGPGTRLTVL.

The chain has TRBV19 and TRBJ2-3; 12 bases are shared with TRBD2. V gave up 1 base and J gave up 4 bases; unmatched junction bases: 9. The CDR3 has 18 residues. From germline, CDR1 is LNHDA and CDR2 SQIVND (reference sequence). The CDR3 sequence: CASSIVSQTSGSSDTQYF. As DNA, the CDR3 is TGTGCCAGTAGTATAGTATCCCAGACTAGCGGGAGTTCAGATACGCAGTATTTT.

The sample holds a few counts of this clone. The CDR3 here is CASSRSGRENEQYF. CDR3 in DNA: TGCGCCAGCAGCCGGAGCGGGAGGGAGAACGAGCAGTACTTC. This chain links TRBV5-1 with TRBJ2-7; 10 nucleotides agree with TRBD2. The V and J ends lost 4 bases and 5 bases, in that order; junction bases with no gene match: 6. Germline V gene sequence: CDR1 SGHRS, CDR2 YFSETQ. The length of the CDR3 is 14 residues.